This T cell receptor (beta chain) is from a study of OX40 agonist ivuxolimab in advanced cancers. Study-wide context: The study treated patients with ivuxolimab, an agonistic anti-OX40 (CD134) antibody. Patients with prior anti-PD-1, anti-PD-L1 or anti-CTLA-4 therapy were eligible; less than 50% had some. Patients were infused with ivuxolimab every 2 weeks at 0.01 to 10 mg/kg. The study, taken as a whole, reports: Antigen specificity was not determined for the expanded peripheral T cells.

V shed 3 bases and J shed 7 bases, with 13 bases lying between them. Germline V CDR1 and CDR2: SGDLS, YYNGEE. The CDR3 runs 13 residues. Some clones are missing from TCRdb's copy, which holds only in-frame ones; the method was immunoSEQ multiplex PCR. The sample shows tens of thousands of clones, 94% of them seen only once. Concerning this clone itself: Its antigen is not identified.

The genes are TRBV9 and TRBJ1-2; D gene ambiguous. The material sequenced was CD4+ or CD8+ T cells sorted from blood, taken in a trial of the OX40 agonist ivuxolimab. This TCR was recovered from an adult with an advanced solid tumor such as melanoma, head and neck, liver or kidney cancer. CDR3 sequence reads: CASSAAVWVGYTF. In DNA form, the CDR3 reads TGTGCCAGCAGCGCAGCCGTGTGGGTTGGCTACACCTTC.